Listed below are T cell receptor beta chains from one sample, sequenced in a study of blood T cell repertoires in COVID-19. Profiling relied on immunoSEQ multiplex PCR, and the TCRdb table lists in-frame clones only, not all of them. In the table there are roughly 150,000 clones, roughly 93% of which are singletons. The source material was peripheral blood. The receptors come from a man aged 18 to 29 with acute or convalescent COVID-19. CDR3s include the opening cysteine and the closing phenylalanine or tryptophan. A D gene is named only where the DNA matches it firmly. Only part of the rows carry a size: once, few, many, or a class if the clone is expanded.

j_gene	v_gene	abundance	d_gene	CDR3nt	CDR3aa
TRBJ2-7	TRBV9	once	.	TGTGCCAGCAGCGTAGGGGGGCACTCTCCCTACGAGCAGTACTTC	CASSVGGHSPYEQYF
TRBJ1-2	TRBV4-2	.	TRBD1	TGTGCCAGCAGCCAAGTAAGGGGCTCGGGACAGGGAGTCTACACCTTC	CASSQVRGSGQGVYTF
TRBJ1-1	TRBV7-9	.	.	TGTGCCAGCAGCTTGAGTACGGGAATGATCACTGAAGCTTTCTTT	CASSLSTGMITEAFF
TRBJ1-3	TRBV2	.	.	TGTGCCAGCAGTGAGGGACACATTAGCTCTGGAAACACCATATATTTT	CASSEGHISSGNTIYF
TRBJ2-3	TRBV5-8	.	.	TGTGCCAGCAGTTCGCTAATGATTCTGGGCACAGATACGCAGTATTTT	CASSSLMILGTDTQYF
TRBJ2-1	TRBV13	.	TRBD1	TGTGCCAGCAGCACACGGCCTTTAGCTACCGGGACAGGGGGCAATGAGCAGTTCTTC	CASSTRPLATGTGGNEQFF
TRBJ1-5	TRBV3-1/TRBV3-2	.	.	TGTGCCAGCCGGAGGTCGGGTAGCAATCAGCCCCAGCATTTT	CASRRSGSNQPQHF
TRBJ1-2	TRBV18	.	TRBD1	TGTGCCAGCTCCCCAAGCACTCTGATGCCGGGACAGGGAAACTATGGCTACACCTTC	CASSPSTLMPGQGNYGYTF
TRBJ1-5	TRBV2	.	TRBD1	TGTGCCAGCAACCTAGACAGGGCCAGCAATCAGCCCCAGCATTTT	CASNLDRASNQPQHF
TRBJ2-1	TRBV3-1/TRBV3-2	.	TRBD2	TGTGCCAGCAGCCCCTCGGGCCTAGCGGCTAGGGGGCAGTTCTTC	CASSPSGLAARGQFF
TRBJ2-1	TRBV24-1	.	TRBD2	TGTGCCACCAGTGATTCGTTGGGACTAGCGGGAGCGAATGAGCAGTTCTTC	CATSDSLGLAGANEQFF
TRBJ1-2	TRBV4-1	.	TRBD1	TGCGCCAGCAGCCAAGCCTACCGGGACAGGGGACCCTACACCTTC	CASSQAYRDRGPYTF
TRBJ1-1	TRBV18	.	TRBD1	TGTGCCAGCTCATTCCGACAGGGGATCGCCACTGAAGCTTTCTTT	CASSFRQGIATEAFF
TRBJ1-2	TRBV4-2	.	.	TGTGCCAGCAGCCAAGGCGGAGGGAACTATGGCTACACCTTC	CASSQGGGNYGYTF
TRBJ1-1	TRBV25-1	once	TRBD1	TGTGCCAGCCACCGGACAGGGGAAAGGAGCACTGAAGCTTTCTTT	CASHRTGERSTEAFF
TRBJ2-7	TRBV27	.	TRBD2	TGTGCCAGCCGGCGGACTAGCGGCTACGAGCAGTACTTC	CASRRTSGYEQYF